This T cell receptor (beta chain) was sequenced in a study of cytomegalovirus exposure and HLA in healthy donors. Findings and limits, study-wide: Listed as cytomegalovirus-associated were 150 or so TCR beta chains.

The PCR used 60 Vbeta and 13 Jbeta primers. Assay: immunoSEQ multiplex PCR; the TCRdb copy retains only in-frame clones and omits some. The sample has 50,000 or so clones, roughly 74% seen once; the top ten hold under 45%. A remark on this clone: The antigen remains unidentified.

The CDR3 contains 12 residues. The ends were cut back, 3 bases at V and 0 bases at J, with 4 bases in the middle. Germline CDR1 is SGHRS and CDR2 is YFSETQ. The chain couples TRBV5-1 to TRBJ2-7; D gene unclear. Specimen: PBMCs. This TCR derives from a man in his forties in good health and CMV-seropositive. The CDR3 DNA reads TGCGCCAGCAGCTCCTACTCCTACGAGCAGTACTTC. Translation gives CASSSYSYEQYF.